This is a list of T cell receptor beta chains from one sample in a study of blood T cell repertoires in COVID-19. The table came from immunoSEQ multiplex PCR; TCRdb's copy has only in-frame clones and leaves some out. The sample consists of approximately 210,000 clones, 87% of them appearing once. The sequenced material came from PBMCs or T cells enriched from blood (not recorded which). These receptors were taken from a woman between 25 and 40 years old who had recovered from COVID-19. CDR3s include the opening cysteine and the closing phenylalanine or tryptophan. The D gene is left open where the match is weak. Some rows mark clone size as missing; the rest say once, few, many or name a class of expanded clone.

>.|TRBV20-1|TRBJ2-1|.
CSALDREQFF
TGCAGTGCTTTGGACAGAGAGCAGTTCTTC
>.|TRBV5-1|TRBJ1-6|TRBD1
CASSSTLSGTGADNSPLHF
TGCGCCAGCAGCTCAACCCTTTCCGGGACAGGGGCGGATAATTCACCCCTCCACTTT
>few|TRBV5-1|TRBJ1-2|.
CASSSVIGATINGYTF
TGCGCCAGCAGCTCGGTTATAGGGGCGACAATTAATGGCTACACCTTC
>.|TRBV4-1|TRBJ2-2|.
CASSQGMAVRRELFF
TGCGCCAGCAGCCAAGGGATGGCTGTGAGGCGGGAGCTGTTTTTT
>.|TRBV5-1|TRBJ2-1|.
CARASAPRNEQFF
TGCGCCAGAGCTAGCGCCCCACGGAATGAGCAGTTCTTC
>.|TRBV9|TRBJ2-7|TRBD1
CASSPRQGRVLYEQYF
TGTGCCAGCAGCCCCCGACAGGGGCGGGTTCTGTACGAGCAGTACTTC
>.|TRBV27|TRBJ1-2|TRBD1
CASSLSINHRGYGYTF
TGTGCCAGCAGTTTATCGATTAATCACAGGGGCTATGGCTACACCTTC
>.|TRBV6-2/TRBV6-3|TRBJ2-3|.
CASSYKGSADTQYF
TGTGCCAGCAGTTACAAGGGGTCCGCAGATACGCAGTATTTT
>.|TRBV19|TRBJ1-4|.
CASSGGLLGEKLFF
TGTGCCAGTAGTGGGGGACTCCTCGGAGAAAAACTGTTTTTT
>.|TRBV6-2/TRBV6-3|TRBJ2-7|.
CASSGTLPSSYEQYF
TGTGCCAGCAGTGGAACGCTACCTAGCTCCTACGAGCAGTACTTC
>.|TRBV13|TRBJ2-6|.
CASGPIHSGANVLTF
TGTGCCAGCGGCCCGATCCACTCTGGGGCCAACGTCCTGACTTTC
>.|TRBV9|TRBJ2-1|TRBD2
CASSATGGEQFF
TGTGCCAGCAGCGCCACGGGGGGGGAGCAGTTCTTC
>.|TRBV6-4|TRBJ2-2|.
CASRFNNRVRRDTGELFF
TGTGCCAGCAGGTTTAACAACAGGGTGCGTCGGGACACCGGGGAGCTGTTTTTT
>once|TRBV6-4|TRBJ1-2|.
CASSDREGYGYTF
TGTGCCAGCAGTGACCGGGAGGGCTATGGCTACACCTTC
>once|TRBV6-2/TRBV6-3|TRBJ2-2|.
CASRPTQGYPGELFF
TGTGCCAGCAGACCTACCCAGGGTTACCCCGGGGAGCTGTTTTTT
>.|TRBV4-3|TRBJ1-1|.
CASSQEPVMNTEAFF
TGCGCCAGCAGCCAAGAACCGGTCATGAACACTGAAGCTTTCTTT
>.|TRBV5-6|TRBJ1-2|TRBD1
CASSHRDRTNYGYTF
TGTGCCAGCAGCCACCGGGACAGGACTAACTATGGCTACACCTTC
>.|TRBV15|TRBJ1-3|.
CATSRGGGSGNTIYF
TGTGCCACCAGCAGAGGAGGTGGCTCTGGAAACACCATATATTTT
>.|TRBV2|TRBJ1-2|.
CASRRIGWETNYGYTF
TGTGCCAGCAGACGAATAGGATGGGAGACTAACTATGGCTACACCTTC
>.|TRBV9|TRBJ1-3|TRBD1
CASSVVHDRGSGNTIYF
TGTGCCAGCAGCGTGGTCCACGACAGGGGAAGTGGAAACACCATATATTTT
>.|TRBV4-3|TRBJ2-1|.
CASSQDLNYEQFF
TGCGCCAGCAGCCAAGATCTAAACTATGAGCAGTTCTTC
>.|TRBV18|TRBJ2-3|TRBD2
CASSPLAGGTDTQYF
TGTGCCAGCTCACCTCTAGCGGGAGGGACAGATACGCAGTATTTT
>once|TRBV6-2/TRBV6-3|TRBJ1-5|TRBD1
CASSSGTGGPYQPQHF
TGTGCCAGCAGTAGCGGGACAGGGGGCCCCTATCAGCCCCAGCATTTT
>.|TRBV19|TRBJ1-2|TRBD1
CALKYGQGLPYGYTF
TGTGCCCTCAAGTACGGACAGGGGCTGCCTTATGGCTACACCTTC
>.|TRBV7-6|TRBJ2-7|.
CASSYGNEQYF
TGTGCCAGCAGCTACGGGAACGAGCAGTACTTC
>few|TRBV2|TRBJ2-5|TRBD2
CASTPSGGAGAAQYF
TGTGCCAGCACCCCTAGCGGGGGGGCCGGAGCGGCCCAGTACTTC
>.|TRBV19|TRBJ1-6|TRBD1
CASSSITGGRYNSPLHF
TGTGCCAGTAGCTCCATTACAGGGGGCAGATATAATTCACCCCTCCACTTT
>.|TRBV6-5|TRBJ1-1|TRBD1
CASSRDRGSNTEAFF
TGTGCCAGCAGTCGAGACAGGGGTTCGAACACTGAAGCTTTCTTT
>.|TRBV7-2|TRBJ2-1|TRBD1
CASSSSGGTGAYEQFF
TGTGCCAGCAGCTCCTCCGGAGGGACAGGGGCCTATGAGCAGTTCTTC
>.|TRBV11-2|TRBJ2-3|.
CASSLQGLRTDTQYF
TGTGCCAGCAGCCTTCAGGGGTTACGCACAGATACGCAGTATTTT
>.|TRBV24-1|TRBJ2-2|TRBD1
CATSDSDRGRGELFF
TGTGCCACCAGTGATTCCGACAGGGGTCGAGGGGAGCTGTTTTTT
>.|TRBV13|TRBJ2-7|TRBD2
CASSLSGAGGYEQYF
TGTGCCAGCAGCTTAAGCGGAGCGGGGGGCTACGAGCAGTACTTC
>.|TRBV6-5|TRBJ1-1|.
CASSLGGNTEAFF
TGTGCCAGCAGTTTGGGGGGGAACACTGAAGCTTTCTTT
>.|TRBV12-2|TRBJ1-5|.
CASRPGGYSNQPQHF
TGTGCAAGTCGCCCTGGGGGGTATAGCAATCAGCCCCAGCATTTT
>.|TRBV2|TRBJ1-6|.
CASSVTGSKNSPLHF
TGTGCCAGCAGTGTAACAGGGTCTAAGAATTCACCCCTCCACTTT
>.|TRBV19|TRBJ2-1|.
CASSIVASNYNEQFF
TGTGCCAGTAGTATAGTGGCCTCCAATTACAATGAGCAGTTCTTC
>once|TRBV30|TRBJ1-5|TRBD1
CAWRDREGGSNQPQHF
TGTGCCTGGAGGGACAGGGAAGGTGGTAGCAATCAGCCCCAGCATTTT
>.|TRBV12-3/TRBV12-4|TRBJ1-2|.
CASSWDKNYGYTF
TGTGCCAGCAGTTGGGACAAAAACTATGGCTACACCTTC
>.|TRBV5-6|TRBJ2-1|.
CASSLGLLDNEQFF
TGTGCCAGCAGCTTGGGACTCCTAGACAATGAGCAGTTCTTC
>.|TRBV29-1|TRBJ1-1|TRBD1
CSVRTGGNTEAFF
TGCAGCGTGAGGACAGGGGGTAACACTGAAGCTTTCTTT
>.|TRBV20-1|TRBJ2-5|.
CSARVRRTQYF
TGCAGTGCTAGAGTTCGTAGGACCCAGTACTTC
>few|TRBV2|TRBJ2-3|.
CASSVEGEADTQYF
TGTGCCAGCAGTGTTGAAGGGGAGGCAGATACGCAGTATTTT
>.|TRBV24-1|TRBJ2-1|.
CATSEEHQNEQFF
TGTGCCACCAGTGAGGAGCACCAGAATGAGCAGTTCTTC
>.|TRBV6-1|TRBJ1-6|.
CASSDGVNNSPLHF
TGTGCCAGCAGTGACGGAGTTAATAATTCACCCCTCCACTTT